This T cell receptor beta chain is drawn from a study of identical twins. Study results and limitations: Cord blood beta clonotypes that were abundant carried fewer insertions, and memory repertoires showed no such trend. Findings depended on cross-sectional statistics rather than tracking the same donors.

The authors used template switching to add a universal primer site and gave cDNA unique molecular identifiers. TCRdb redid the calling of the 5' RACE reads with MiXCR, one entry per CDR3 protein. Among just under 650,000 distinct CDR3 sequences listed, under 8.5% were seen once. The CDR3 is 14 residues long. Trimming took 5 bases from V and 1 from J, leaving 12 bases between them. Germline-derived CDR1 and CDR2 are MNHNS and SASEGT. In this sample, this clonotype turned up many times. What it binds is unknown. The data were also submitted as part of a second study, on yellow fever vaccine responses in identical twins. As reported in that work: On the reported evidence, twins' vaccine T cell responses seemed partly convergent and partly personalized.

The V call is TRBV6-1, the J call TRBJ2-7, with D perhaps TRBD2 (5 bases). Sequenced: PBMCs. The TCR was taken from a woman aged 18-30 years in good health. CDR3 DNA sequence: TGTGCCAGCAGTCCTAGCTCGGTATCCTACGAGCAGTACTTC. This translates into CASSPSSVSYEQYF.